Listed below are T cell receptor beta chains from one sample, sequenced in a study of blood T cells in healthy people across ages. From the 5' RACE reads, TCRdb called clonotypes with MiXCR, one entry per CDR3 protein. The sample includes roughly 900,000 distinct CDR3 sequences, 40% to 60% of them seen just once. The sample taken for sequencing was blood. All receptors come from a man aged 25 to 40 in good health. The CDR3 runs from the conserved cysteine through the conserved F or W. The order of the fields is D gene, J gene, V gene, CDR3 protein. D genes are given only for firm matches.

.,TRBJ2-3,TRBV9,CASSVDASDTQYF
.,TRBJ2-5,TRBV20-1,CSARDLAGMMETQYF
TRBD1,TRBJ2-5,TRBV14,CASSQDRGRETQYF
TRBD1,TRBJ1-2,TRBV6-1,CASSEEGRGLEGYTF
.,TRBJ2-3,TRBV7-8,CASSLGGGDRSTDTQYF
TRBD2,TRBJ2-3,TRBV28,CASSLGGGGIDTQYF
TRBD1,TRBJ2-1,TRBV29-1,CSVIPGTGANEQFF
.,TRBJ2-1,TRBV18,CASSGADNEQFF
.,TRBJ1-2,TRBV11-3,CASSVTGTASLVSGYTF
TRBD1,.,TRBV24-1,CATSLARDRAYEQYF
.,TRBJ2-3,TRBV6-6,CASSYYPGDTDTQYF
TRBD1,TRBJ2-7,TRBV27,CASSSYRGTYEQYF
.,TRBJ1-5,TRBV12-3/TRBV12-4,CASSLSSQPQHF
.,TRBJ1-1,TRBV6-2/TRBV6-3,CASSYQDTEAFF
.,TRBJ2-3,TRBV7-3,CASSVVGLTDTQYF
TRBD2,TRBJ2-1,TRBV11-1,CASSLDAGGFNEQFF
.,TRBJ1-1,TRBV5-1,CASRLQVTMNTEAFF
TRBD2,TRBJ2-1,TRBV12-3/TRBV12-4,CASSLGILAGGYNEQFF
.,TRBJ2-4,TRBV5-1,CASSLAGGGLTKNIQYF
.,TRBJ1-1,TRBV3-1,CASRDMTTEAFF
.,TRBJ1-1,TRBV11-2,CASGTGRDTEAFF
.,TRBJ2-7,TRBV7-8,CASSFRSTPAYEQYF
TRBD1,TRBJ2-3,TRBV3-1,CASSQARSGTGRDTRYF
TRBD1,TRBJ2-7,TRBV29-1,CSVEGQGASHEQYF
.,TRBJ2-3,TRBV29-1,CSVDKGTPDTQYF
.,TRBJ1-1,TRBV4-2,CASSQDQAIANTEAFF
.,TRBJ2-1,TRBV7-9,CATLPRGSGSEQFF
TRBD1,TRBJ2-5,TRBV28,CASSPPDRVIQETQYF
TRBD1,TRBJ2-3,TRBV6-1,CASSEGQGFGDTQYF
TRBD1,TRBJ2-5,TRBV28,CASSPGTARLYVQYF